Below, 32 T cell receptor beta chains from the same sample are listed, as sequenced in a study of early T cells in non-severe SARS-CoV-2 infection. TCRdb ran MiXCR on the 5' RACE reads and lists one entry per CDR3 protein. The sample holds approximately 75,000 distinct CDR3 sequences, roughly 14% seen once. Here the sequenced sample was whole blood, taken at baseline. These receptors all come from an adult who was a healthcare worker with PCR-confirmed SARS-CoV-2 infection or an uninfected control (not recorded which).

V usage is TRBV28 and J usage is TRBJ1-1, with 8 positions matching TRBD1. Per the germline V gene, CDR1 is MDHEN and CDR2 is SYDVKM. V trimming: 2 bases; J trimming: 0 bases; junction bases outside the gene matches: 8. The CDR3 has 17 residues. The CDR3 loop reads CASSLSAGGGLNTEAFF. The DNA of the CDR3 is TGTGCCAGCAGTTTAAGTGCAGGGGGCGGTTTGAACACTGAAGCTTTCTTT.

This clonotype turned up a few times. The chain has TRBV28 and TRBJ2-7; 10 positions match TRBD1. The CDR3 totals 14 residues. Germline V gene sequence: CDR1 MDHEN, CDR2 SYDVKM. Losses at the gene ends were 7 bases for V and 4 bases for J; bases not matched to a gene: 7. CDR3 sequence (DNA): TGTGCCAGCACCCTGGGACAGGGGAGGTACGAGCAGTACTTC. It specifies CASTLGQGRYEQYF.

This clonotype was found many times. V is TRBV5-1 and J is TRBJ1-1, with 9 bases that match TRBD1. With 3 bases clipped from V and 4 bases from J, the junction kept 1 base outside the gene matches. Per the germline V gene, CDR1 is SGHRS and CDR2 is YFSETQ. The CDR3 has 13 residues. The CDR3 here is CASSWTGATEAFF. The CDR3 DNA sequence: TGCGCCAGCAGCTGGACAGGGGCCACTGAAGCTTTCTTT.

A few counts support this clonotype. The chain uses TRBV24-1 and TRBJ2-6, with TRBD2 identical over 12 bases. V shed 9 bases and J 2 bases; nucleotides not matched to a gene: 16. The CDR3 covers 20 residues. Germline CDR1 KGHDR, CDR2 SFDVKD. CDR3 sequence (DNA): TGTGCCACCTCTCTGGAGACTAGCGGGGGCAAGAGTACTGGGGCCAACGTCCTGACTTTC. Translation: CATSLETSGGKSTGANVLTF.

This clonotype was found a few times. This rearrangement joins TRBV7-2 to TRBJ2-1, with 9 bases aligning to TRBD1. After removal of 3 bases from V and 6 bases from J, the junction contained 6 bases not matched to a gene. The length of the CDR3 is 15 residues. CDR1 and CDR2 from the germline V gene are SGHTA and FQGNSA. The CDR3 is CASSFGDRVPNEQFF. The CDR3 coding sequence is TGTGCCAGCAGCTTTGGGGACAGGGTCCCCAATGAGCAGTTCTTC.

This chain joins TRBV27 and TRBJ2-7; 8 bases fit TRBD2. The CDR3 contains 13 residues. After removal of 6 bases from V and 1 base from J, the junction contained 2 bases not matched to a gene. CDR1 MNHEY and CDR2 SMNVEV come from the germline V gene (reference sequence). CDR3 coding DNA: TGTGCCAGCAGAGCTAGCGGGTCCTACGAGCAGTACTTC. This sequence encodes CASRASGSYEQYF.

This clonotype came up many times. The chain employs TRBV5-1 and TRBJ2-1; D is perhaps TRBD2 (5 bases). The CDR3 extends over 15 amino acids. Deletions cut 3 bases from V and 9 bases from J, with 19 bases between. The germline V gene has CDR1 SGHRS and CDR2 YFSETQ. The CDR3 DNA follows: TGCGCCAGCAGCTCGGACCTAGTCCCCGGGGTTGAGCAGTTCTTC. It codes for CASSSDLVPGVEQFF.

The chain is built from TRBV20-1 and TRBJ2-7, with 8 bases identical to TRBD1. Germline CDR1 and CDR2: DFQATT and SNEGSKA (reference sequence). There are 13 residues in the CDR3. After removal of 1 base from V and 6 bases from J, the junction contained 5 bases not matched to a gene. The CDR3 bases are TGCAGTGCTAGAGGCGGACAGGGAGCCGAGCAGTACTTC. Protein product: CSARGGQGAEQYF.

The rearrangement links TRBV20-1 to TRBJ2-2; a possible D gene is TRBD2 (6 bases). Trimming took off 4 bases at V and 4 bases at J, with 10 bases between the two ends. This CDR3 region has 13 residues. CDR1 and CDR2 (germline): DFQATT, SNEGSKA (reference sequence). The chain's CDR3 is CSANRDSTGELFF. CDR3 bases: TGCAGTGCTAACCGGGACTCCACCGGGGAGCTGTTTTTT.

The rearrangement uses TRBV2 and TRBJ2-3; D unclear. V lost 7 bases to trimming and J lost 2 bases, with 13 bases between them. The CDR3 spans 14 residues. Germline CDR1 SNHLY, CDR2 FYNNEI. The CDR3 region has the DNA TGTGCCAGCAAGCTAGACCCTTCCACAGATACGCAGTATTTT. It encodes CASKLDPSTDTQYF.

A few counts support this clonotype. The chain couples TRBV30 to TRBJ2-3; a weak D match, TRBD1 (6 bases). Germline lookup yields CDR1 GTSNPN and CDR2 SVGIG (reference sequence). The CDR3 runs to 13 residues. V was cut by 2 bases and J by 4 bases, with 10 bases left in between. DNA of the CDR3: TGTGCCTGGAGTTGGCCAGGGGCAGATACGCAGTATTTT. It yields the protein CAWSWPGADTQYF.

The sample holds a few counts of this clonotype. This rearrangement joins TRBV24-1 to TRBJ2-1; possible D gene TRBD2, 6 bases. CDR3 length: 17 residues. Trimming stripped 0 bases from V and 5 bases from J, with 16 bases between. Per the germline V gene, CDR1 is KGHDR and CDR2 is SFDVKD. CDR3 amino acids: CATSDLQSAEGNNEQFF. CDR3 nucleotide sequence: TGTGCCACCAGTGATTTGCAGTCAGCGGAGGGGAACAATGAGCAGTTCTTC.

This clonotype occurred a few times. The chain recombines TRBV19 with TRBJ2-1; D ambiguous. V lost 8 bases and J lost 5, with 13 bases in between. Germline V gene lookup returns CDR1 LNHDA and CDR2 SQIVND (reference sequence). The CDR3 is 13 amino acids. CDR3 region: CASAFGRDNEQFF. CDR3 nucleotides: TGTGCCAGTGCCTTTGGGCGAGACAATGAGCAGTTCTTC.

In DNA form, the CDR3 reads TGTGCCAGCAGTACCTCCGTATCAGGGCTCAGTGAAAAACTGTTTTTT. This sequence encodes CASSTSVSGLSEKLFF. The rearrangement links TRBV2 to TRBJ1-4, with D tentatively TRBD1 (5 bases). CDR3 length: 16 residues. Germline assignment: CDR1 SNHLY and CDR2 FYNNEI. Trimming took off 5 bases at V and 7 bases at J, with 20 bases between the two ends.

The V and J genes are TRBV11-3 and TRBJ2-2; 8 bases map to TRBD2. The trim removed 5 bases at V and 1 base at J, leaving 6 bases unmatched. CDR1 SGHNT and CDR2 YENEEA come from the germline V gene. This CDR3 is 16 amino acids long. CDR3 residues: CASSPLAGGNTGELFF. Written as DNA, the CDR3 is TGTGCCAGCAGCCCCTTGGCGGGAGGGAACACCGGGGAGCTGTTTTTT.

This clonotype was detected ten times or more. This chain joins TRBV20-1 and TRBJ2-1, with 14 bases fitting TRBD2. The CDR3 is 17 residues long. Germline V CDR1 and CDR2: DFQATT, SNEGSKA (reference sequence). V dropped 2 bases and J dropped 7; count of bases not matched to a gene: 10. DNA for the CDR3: TGCAGTGCTAGATTAACGACTAGCGGGAGGGCCTGGAATGAGCAGTTCTTC. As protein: CSARLTTSGRAWNEQFF.

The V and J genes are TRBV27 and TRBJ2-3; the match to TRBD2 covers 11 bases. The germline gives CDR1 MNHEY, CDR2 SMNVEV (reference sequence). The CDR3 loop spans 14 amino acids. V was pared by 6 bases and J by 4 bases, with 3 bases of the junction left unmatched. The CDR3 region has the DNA TGTGCCAGCAGGACGGGACTAGCGGCAGATACGCAGTATTTT. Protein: CASRTGLAADTQYF.

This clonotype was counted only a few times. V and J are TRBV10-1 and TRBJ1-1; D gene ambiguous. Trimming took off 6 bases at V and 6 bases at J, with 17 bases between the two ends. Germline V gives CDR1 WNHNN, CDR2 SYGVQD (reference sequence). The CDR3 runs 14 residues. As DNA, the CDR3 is TGCGCCAGCAGCTTTGGTAGGGCTTTCCCTGAAGCTTTCTTT. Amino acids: CASSFGRAFPEAFF.

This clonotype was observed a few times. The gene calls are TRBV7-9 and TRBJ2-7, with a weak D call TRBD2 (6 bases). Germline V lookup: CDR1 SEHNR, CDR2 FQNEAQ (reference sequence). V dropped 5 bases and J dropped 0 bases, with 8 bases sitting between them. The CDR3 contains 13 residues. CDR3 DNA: TGTGCCAGCAGCCCCGGGGGCTCCTACGAGCAGTACTTC. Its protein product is CASSPGGSYEQYF. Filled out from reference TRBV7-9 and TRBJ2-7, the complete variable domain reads DTGVSQNPRHKITKRGQNVTFRCDPISEHNRLYWYRQTLGQGPEFLTYFQNEAQLEKSRLLSDRFSAERPKGSFSTLEIQRTEQGDSAMYLCASSPGGSYEQYFGPGTRLTVT.

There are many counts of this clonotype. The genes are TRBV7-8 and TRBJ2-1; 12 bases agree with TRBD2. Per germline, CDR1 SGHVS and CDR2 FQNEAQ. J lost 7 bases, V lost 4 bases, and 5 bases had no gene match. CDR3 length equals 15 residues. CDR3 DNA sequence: TGTGCCAGCAGCTCGACTAGCGGGAGAAGTAATGAGCAGTTCTTC. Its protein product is CASSSTSGRSNEQFF.

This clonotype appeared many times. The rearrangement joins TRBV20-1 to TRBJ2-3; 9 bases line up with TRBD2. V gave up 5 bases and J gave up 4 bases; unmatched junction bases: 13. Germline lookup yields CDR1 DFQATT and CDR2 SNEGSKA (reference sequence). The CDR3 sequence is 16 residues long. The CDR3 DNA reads TGCAGTGCTGAGAGGTCAGGGCGGGAGGGATCAGATACGCAGTATTTT. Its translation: CSAERSGREGSDTQYF.

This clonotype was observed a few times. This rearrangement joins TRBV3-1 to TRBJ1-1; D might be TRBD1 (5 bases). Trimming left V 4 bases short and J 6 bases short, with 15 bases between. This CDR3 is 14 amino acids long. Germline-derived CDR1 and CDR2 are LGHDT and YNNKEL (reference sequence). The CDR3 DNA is TGTGCCAGCAGCCTGGGACCCCGTGGGGCTGAAGCTTTCTTT. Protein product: CASSLGPRGAEAFF.

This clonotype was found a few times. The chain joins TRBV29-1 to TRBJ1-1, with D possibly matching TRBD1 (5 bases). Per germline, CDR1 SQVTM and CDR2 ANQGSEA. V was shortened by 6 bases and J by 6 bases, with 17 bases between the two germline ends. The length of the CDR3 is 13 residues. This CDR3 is CSVRDGGIAEAFF. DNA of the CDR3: TGCAGCGTGAGGGACGGGGGAATCGCTGAAGCTTTCTTT.

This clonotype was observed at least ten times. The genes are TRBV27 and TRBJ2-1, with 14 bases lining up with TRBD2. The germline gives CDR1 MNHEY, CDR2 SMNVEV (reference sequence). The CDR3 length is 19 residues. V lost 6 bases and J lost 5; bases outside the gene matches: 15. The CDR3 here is CASRARLAGGMGTDNEQFF. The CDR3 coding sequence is TGTGCCAGCAGGGCCCGACTAGCGGGAGGGATGGGCACGGACAATGAGCAGTTCTTC.

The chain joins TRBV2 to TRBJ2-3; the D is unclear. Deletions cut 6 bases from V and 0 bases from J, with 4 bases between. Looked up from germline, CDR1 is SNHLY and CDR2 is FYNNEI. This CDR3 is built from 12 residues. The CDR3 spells CASRISTDTQYF. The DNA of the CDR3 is TGTGCCAGCAGGATAAGCACAGATACGCAGTATTTT.

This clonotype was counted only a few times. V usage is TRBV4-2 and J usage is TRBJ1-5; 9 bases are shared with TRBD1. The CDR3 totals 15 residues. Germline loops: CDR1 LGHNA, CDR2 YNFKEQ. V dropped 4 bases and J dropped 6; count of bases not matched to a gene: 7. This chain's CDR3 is CASSPQDRGTQPQHF. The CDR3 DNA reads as TGTGCCAGCAGCCCCCAGGACAGGGGCACTCAGCCCCAGCATTTT.

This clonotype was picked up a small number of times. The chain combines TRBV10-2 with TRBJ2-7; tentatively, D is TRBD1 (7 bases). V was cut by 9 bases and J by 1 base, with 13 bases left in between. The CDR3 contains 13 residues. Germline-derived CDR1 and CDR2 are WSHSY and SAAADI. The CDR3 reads CASRAGGSYEQYF. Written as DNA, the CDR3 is TGCGCCAGTAGAGCAGGGGGGTCCTACGAGCAGTACTTC.

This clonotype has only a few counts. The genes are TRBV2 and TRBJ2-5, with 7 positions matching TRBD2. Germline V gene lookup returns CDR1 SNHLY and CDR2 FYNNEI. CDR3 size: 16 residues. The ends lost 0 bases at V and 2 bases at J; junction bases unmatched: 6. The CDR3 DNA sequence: TGTGCCAGCAGTGAAGCGGGGGGGAATGAGCAAGAGACCCAGTACTTC. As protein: CASSEAGGNEQETQYF.

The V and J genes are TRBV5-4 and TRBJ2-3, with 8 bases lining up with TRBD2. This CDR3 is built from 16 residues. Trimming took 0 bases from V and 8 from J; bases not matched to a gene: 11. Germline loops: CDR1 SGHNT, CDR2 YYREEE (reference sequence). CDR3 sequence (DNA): TGTGCCAGCAGCTTGGCGGGAGGGGCGCCCTTCGGTACGCAGTATTTT. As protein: CASSLAGGAPFGTQYF.

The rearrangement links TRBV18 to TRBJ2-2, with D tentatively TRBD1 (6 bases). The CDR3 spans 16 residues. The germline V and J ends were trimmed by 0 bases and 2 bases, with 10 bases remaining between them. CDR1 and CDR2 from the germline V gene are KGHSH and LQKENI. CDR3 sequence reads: CASSPPQQGNTGELFF. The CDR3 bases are TGTGCCAGCTCACCACCGCAACAGGGTAACACCGGGGAGCTGTTTTTT.

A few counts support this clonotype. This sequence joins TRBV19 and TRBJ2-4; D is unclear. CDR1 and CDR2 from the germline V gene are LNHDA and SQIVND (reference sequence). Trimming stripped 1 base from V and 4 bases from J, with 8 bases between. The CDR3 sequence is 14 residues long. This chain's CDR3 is CASSIGHGKNIQYF. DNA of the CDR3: TGTGCCAGTAGTATAGGGCACGGGAAAAACATTCAGTACTTC. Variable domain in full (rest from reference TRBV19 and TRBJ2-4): DGGITQSPKYLFRKEGQNVTLSCEQNLNHDAMYWYRQDPGQGLRLIYYSQIVNDFQKGDIAEGYSVSREKKESFPLTVTSAQKNPTAFYLCASSIGHGKNIQYFGAGTRLSVL.

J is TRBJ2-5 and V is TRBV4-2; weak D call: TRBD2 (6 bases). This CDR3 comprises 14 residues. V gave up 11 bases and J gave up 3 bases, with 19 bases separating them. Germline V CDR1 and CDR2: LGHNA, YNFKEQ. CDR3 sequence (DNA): TGTGCCCCGGATGATCTAGCGAGGAAAGAGACCCAGTACTTC. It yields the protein CAPDDLARKETQYF.